The 8 T cell receptor beta chains presented below share a single source sample, sequenced in a study of Tregs in tolerant kidney transplant recipients. Clones were read by immunoSEQ multiplex PCR, and TCRdb kept only the in-frame ones, dropping some. Of about 240,000 clones in the sample, roughly four fifths were seen once. The sequenced sample consisted of CD4+ T cells from blood. The source of these receptors is a human donor in good health.

This clone appeared once. The V gene is TRBV6-5, the J gene TRBJ1-2; possibly TRBD1 for D (6 bases). The CDR3 totals 13 residues. Germline CDR1 reads MNHEY; CDR2 reads SVGAGI. V was pared by 4 bases and J by 5 bases, with 11 bases between. CDR3 residues: CASSLWTDYGYTF. CDR3 nucleotides: TGTGCCAGCAGTTTATGGACAGATTATGGCTACACCTTC.

This sequence joins TRBV9 and TRBJ1-4; D is unresolved. V gave up 3 bases and J gave up 0 bases, with 6 bases separating them. The CDR3 extends over 14 amino acids. Germline-derived CDR1 and CDR2 are SGDLS and YYNGEE. CDR3 sequence: CASSADATNEKLFF. Written as DNA, the CDR3 is TGTGCCAGCAGCGCGGATGCAACTAATGAAAAACTGTTTTTT.

The chain is built from TRBV7-2 and TRBJ2-1; the D call may be TRBD1 or TRBD2 (6 bases each). Trimming removed 2 bases at V and 8 bases at J, with 13 bases between. CDR3 length equals 14 residues. The V gene's germline CDR1 is SGHTA and CDR2 FQGNSA. The DNA of the CDR3 is TGTGCCAGCAGCTTAATATCGGGGGCTGATGAGCAGTTCTTC. Translating it yields CASSLISGADEQFF.

The rearrangement uses TRBV19 and TRBJ2-1; the match to TRBD2 covers 14 bases. This CDR3 spans 16 amino acids. Germline V gene data show CDR1 as LNHDA and CDR2 as SQIVND (reference sequence). With V trimmed by 7 bases and J by 9 bases, 11 bases remained unmatched. The CDR3 reads CASTPGTSGSFGEQFF. Here the CDR3 DNA reads TGTGCCAGTACCCCGGGGACTAGCGGGAGTTTCGGTGAGCAGTTCTTC.

This chain connects TRBV6-5 to TRBJ1-3; tentative D call: TRBD1 (5 bases). The CDR3 consists of 16 residues. Germline CDR1 reads MNHEY; CDR2 reads SVGAGI. The V gene lost 4 bases and the J gene lost 0 bases, with 13 bases spanning the gap. CDR3 loop: CASSSWAGPSGNTIYF. Here the CDR3 DNA reads TGTGCCAGCAGTTCTTGGGCGGGACCCTCTGGAAACACCATATATTTT.

This chain links TRBV11-2 with TRBJ2-7; weak D call: TRBD1 (5 bases). The CDR3 contains 14 residues. The germline gives CDR1 SGHAT, CDR2 FQNNGV. Trimming shortened V by 7 bases and J by 4 bases, and 17 bases separated the two germline ends. Here the CDR3 reads CASTLRLGRYEQYF. CDR3 nucleotide sequence: TGTGCCAGCACCCTTCGCCTGGGGCGGTACGAGCAGTACTTC.

The chain uses TRBV29-1 and TRBJ1-3; D might be TRBD1 (5 bases). The V and J ends lost 3 bases and 4 bases respectively, with 10 bases between them. The CDR3 is made up of 13 amino acids. Germline CDR1 and CDR2: SQVTM and ANQGSEA. The CDR3 loop is CSVDGGMGNTIYF. CDR3 nucleotides: TGCAGCGTTGACGGGGGGATGGGAAACACCATATATTTT.

Remarks on this clone: The same CDR3 also results from other DNA sequences found in this sample. The rearrangement joins TRBV5-1 to TRBJ1-2, with a tentative D call TRBD1 (6 bases). V lost 3 bases and J lost 7, with 16 bases in between. The CDR3 covers 14 residues. Germline V gene sequence: CDR1 SGHRS, CDR2 YFSETQ. The CDR3 DNA reads TGCGCCAGCAGCTCTGAAACAGGGTGGGGTGGCTACACCTTC. As protein: CASSSETGWGGYTF.